These 7 T cell receptor beta chains originate from one sample sequenced in a study of somatic mutations in cytotoxic T cells in rheumatoid arthritis. Clones were sequenced by immunoSEQ multiplex PCR, and TCRdb holds only the in-frame ones, with some missing. The data contain approximately 19,000 clones, 70% to 90% of them singletons. The source material was CD8+ T cells sorted from blood. The receptors were gathered from an adult with rheumatoid arthritis.

J is TRBJ2-1 and V is TRBV9; possibly TRBD2 for D (7 bases). The CDR3 runs 15 residues. Trimming took off 3 bases at V and 0 bases at J, with 10 bases between the two ends. CDR1 is SGDLS, CDR2 YYNGEE, per germline. The CDR3 nucleotides are TGTGCCAGCAGCGAGGGGGGGGCCTCCTACAATGAGCAGTTCTTC. Its protein is CASSEGGASYNEQFF.

This clone turned up a few times. The chain carries TRBV4-3 and TRBJ2-7, with 9 bases matching TRBD1. Germline CDR1 reads LGHNA; CDR2 reads YSLEER. CDR3 length: 19 residues. With V trimmed by 0 bases and J by 0 bases, 12 bases remained unmatched. The CDR3 here is CASSQEGQGPLGISYEQYF. The CDR3 nucleotides read TGCGCCAGCAGCCAAGAGGGACAGGGACCCCTTGGAATCTCCTACGAGCAGTACTTC.

The chain recombines TRBV11-1 with TRBJ2-7, with 10 bases fitting TRBD1. CDR3 length equals 16 residues. The V gene end was trimmed by 4 bases and the J gene end by 2 bases; junction bases not matched to a gene: 8. Germline V lookup: CDR1 SGHAT, CDR2 FQDESV (reference sequence). CDR3 sequence reads: CASSSPGQGIPYEQYF. The CDR3 DNA sequence: TGTGCCAGCAGCTCCCCGGGACAGGGGATCCCCTACGAGCAGTACTTC.

V gene TRBV19 combines with J gene TRBJ1-2; D possibly corresponds to TRBD1 (5 bases). The CDR3 sequence is 14 residues long. Trimming removed 3 bases at V and 3 bases at J, with 11 bases between. The germline CDR1 and CDR2 sequences are LNHDA and SQIVND (reference sequence). CDR3 nucleotides: TGTGCCAGTAGTATGGCCGGGGGGGACTATGGCTACACCTTC. As protein: CASSMAGGDYGYTF.

The chain is built from TRBV7-9 and TRBJ2-1; D may be TRBD2 (6 bases). Germline V CDR1 and CDR2: SEHNR, FQNEAQ (reference sequence). The CDR3 is made up of 15 amino acids. The ends were cut back, 5 bases at V and 0 bases at J, with 11 bases in the middle. The CDR3 is CASSRDSSSYNEQFF. The CDR3 nucleotides read TGTGCCAGCAGCCGGGACTCGAGCTCCTACAATGAGCAGTTCTTC.

The rearrangement joins TRBV9 to TRBJ2-5, with a weak D call TRBD2 (6 bases). This CDR3 spans 16 amino acids. V shed 4 bases and J shed 4 bases, with 20 bases lying between them. Germline assignment: CDR1 SGDLS and CDR2 YYNGEE. In DNA, the CDR3 is TGTGCCAGCAGCCCCGTGCGGGGTGCTATTGGAGAGACCCAGTACTTC. Translated, it gives CASSPVRGAIGETQYF.

The chain combines TRBV7-3 with TRBJ2-7; no clear D gene. V lost 3 bases, J lost 0 bases, and 6 bases lay in between. There are 13 residues in the CDR3. CDR1 is SGHTA and CDR2 is FQGTGA in the germline V gene. CDR3 sequence reads: CASSLDGSYEQYF. The CDR3 DNA reads as TGTGCCAGCAGCTTGGACGGCTCCTACGAGCAGTACTTC.